These T cell receptor beta chains were read from a single sample in a study of T-cell reconstitution after alpha-beta-depleted transplantation in children. A single record per CDR3 protein comes from TCRdb applying MiXCR to the PCR reads. The sample consists of roughly 300,000 distinct CDR3 sequences, under 13% of them appearing once. This material consisted of PBMCs from the stem cell graft donor, taken from the stem cell graft. These receptors all come from a human donor who donated a stem cell graft to a child with acute lymphoblastic leukemia. The CDR3 runs from the conserved cysteine through the conserved F or W. The size entry is marked missing in some rows and otherwise reads once, few, many or a size class.

V gene	clone size	J gene	CDR3 protein
TRBV9	many	TRBJ2-3	CASSVDTGRGTDTQYF
TRBV11-2	many	TRBJ2-7	CASSGTSYEQYF
TRBV11-2	-	TRBJ1-4	CASSLEAADEKLFF
TRBV5-1	few	TRBJ2-3	CASSLARQSDTQYF
TRBV7-9	few	TRBJ2-7	CASSLAGGGEQYF
TRBV4-3	-	TRBJ2-7	CASSQEYPIGTAHYEQYF
TRBV29-1	few	TRBJ2-7	CSVAGTGAGEQYF
TRBV29-1	-	TRBJ2-6	CSAASSGANVLTF
TRBV4-1	few	TRBJ1-1	CASSQVTLDTEAFF
TRBV5-1	many	TRBJ2-7	CASSLDRNYEQYF
TRBV28	-	TRBJ2-4	CASRDSGRAVDIQYF
TRBV14	-	TRBJ2-5	CASSLAAGVRQYF
TRBV5-1	few	TRBJ1-4	CASSLFGQGANEKLFF
TRBV4-1	-	TRBJ2-1	CASSQNPGQGSSYNEQFF
TRBV11-2	few	TRBJ1-1	CASSSGRRTEKNTEAFF
TRBV10-3	few	TRBJ2-4	CAISEETRLAKNIQYF